The rows below give T cell receptor beta chains drawn from one sample of a study of PD-1 blockade in mismatch repair-deficient tumors. Repertoires were generated with immunoSEQ multiplex PCR, while TCRdb's copy carries only in-frame clones and drops some. The sample yields 35,000 to 40,000 clones, roughly 83% seen once. Sequencing was performed on peripheral blood, taken 4 weeks after starting pembrolizumab. The receptors shown here come from an adult with mismatch repair-deficient cancer. Both conserved end residues are part of each CDR3. Fields, in order: clone size, J gene, V gene, D gene, CDR3 DNA, CDR3 protein. The D gene is left open where the match is weak. Size values are once, few and many counts, or a class for expanded clones, and some rows have none.

abundance: NA
j_gene: TRBJ2-7
v_gene: TRBV11-3
d_gene: NA
CDR3nt: TGTGCCAGCAGCTTAGGCAATGCAGGCTACGAGCAGTACTTC
CDR3aa: CASSLGNAGYEQYF

abundance: NA
j_gene: TRBJ2-1
v_gene: TRBV28
d_gene: TRBD1
CDR3nt: TGTGCCAGCAGTCCCGAGACAGGGGGATTCTACAATGAGCAGTTCTTC
CDR3aa: CASSPETGGFYNEQFF

abundance: NA
j_gene: TRBJ2-1
v_gene: TRBV5-1
d_gene: NA
CDR3nt: TGCGCCAGCAGCTTGGTTGACAATGAGCAGTTCTTC
CDR3aa: CASSLVDNEQFF

abundance: NA
j_gene: TRBJ2-1
v_gene: TRBV7-8
d_gene: NA
CDR3nt: TGTGCCAGCAGTCCAAGCGGAAACTCCTACAATGAGCAGTTCTTC
CDR3aa: CASSPSGNSYNEQFF

abundance: few
j_gene: TRBJ1-5
v_gene: TRBV6-5
d_gene: NA
CDR3nt: TGTGCCAGCAGTTACTCCCGGGACAGCAATCAGCCCCAGCATTTT
CDR3aa: CASSYSRDSNQPQHF

abundance: NA
j_gene: TRBJ2-2
v_gene: TRBV11-3
d_gene: TRBD1
CDR3nt: TGTGCCAGCAGCTTGGGACAGGGGGCCGGCGGGGAGCTGTTTTTT
CDR3aa: CASSLGQGAGGELFF

abundance: few
j_gene: TRBJ2-7
v_gene: TRBV7-8
d_gene: NA
CDR3nt: TGTGCCAGCAGCTTACAATTCGGGGTTACCTACGAGCAGTACTTC
CDR3aa: CASSLQFGVTYEQYF

abundance: NA
j_gene: TRBJ2-7
v_gene: TRBV6-5
d_gene: NA
CDR3nt: TGTGCCAGCAGTCTGAGGCCCATGTACGAGCAGTACTTC
CDR3aa: CASSLRPMYEQYF

abundance: NA
j_gene: TRBJ2-2
v_gene: TRBV7-9
d_gene: NA
CDR3nt: TGTGCCAGCAGCTTTTATGTTTTTGTGGACACCGGGGAGCTGTTTTTT
CDR3aa: CASSFYVFVDTGELFF

abundance: NA
j_gene: TRBJ1-1
v_gene: TRBV6-5
d_gene: NA
CDR3nt: TGTGCCAGCAGTTACTATCCGGACGAACGCACTGAAGCTTTCTTT
CDR3aa: CASSYYPDERTEAFF

abundance: few
j_gene: TRBJ2-7
v_gene: TRBV28
d_gene: TRBD2
CDR3nt: TGTGCCAGCAGCTTCGGGACTAGCGGGAGGAACGAGCAGTACTTC
CDR3aa: CASSFGTSGRNEQYF

abundance: NA
j_gene: TRBJ2-1
v_gene: TRBV10-2
d_gene: TRBD2
CDR3nt: TGCGCCAGCAGTGAGAGCGGGAGTCGCGGTGAGCAGTTCTTC
CDR3aa: CASSESGSRGEQFF